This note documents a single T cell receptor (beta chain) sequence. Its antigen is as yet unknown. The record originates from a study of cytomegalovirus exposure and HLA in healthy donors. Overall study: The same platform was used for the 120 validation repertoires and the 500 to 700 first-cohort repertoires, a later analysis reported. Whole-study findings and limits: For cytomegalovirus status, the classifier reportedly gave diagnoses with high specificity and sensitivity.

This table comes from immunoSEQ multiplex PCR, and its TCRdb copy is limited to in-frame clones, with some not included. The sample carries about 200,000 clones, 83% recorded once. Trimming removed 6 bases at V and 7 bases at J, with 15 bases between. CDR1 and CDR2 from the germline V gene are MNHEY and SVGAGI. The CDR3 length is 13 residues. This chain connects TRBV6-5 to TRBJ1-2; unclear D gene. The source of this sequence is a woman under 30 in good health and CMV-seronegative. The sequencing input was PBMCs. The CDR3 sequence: CASSQAQRGGYTF. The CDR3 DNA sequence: TGTGCCAGCAGCCAGGCCCAGAGAGGTGGCTACACCTTC.